This T cell receptor (beta chain) was retrieved from a study of CD8 T cells in Susac syndrome. The CDR3 is 14 residues long. Per germline, CDR1 SGDLS and CDR2 YYNGEE. V lost 0 bases, J lost 0 bases, and 6 bases lay in between. Reverse transcription of roughly 0.45 to 1 ug RNA was carried out with random hexamers. TCRdb itself ran the immunoSEQ multiplex PCR reads through MiXCR, one entry per CDR3 protein. Here the sample spans some 400,000 distinct CDR3 sequences, approximately 89% being singletons. Treatment-naive patients with stable or active relapsing-remitting disease were the multiple sclerosis controls. It was negative isolation that provided the CD8+ and CD4+ T cells, whereas TEMRA cells were enriched by FACS.

This sequence originates from a human donor with multiple sclerosis. The chain recombines TRBV9 with TRBJ1-1; D gene ambiguous. Specimen: CD8+ T cells from PBMCs. For the CDR3, the DNA is TGTGCCAGCAGCGTAGGTGGTATGAACACTGAAGCTTTCTTT. Translating gives CASSVGGMNTEAFF.